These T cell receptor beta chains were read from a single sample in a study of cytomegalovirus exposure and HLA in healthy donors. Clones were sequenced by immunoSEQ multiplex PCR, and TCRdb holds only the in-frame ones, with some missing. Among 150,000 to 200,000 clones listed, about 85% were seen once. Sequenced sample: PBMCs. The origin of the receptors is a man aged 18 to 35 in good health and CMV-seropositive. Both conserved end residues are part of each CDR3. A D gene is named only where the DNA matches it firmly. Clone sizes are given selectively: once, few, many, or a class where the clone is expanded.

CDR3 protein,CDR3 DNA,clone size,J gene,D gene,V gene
CASNWLAGGPSGEGNEQFF,TGTGCCAGCAATTGGCTAGCGGGGGGGCCTTCGGGGGAGGGCAATGAGCAGTTCTTC,few,TRBJ2-1,TRBD2,TRBV2
CASSSQQGSYEQYF,TGTGCCAGCAGCTCACAGCAGGGGTCCTACGAGCAGTACTTC,-,TRBJ2-7,-,TRBV5-4
CASSLAIGANTEAFF,TGCGCCAGCAGCTTGGCAATAGGGGCGAACACTGAAGCTTTCTTT,-,TRBJ1-1,-,TRBV5-1
CASSLWGGERDNEQFF,TGTGCCAGCAGTTTATGGGGCGGGGAGAGGGACAATGAGCAGTTCTTC,once,TRBJ2-1,-,TRBV28
CAWSRGQGGRSSGYTF,TGTGCCTGGAGTAGGGGACAGGGTGGAAGATCGAGTGGCTACACCTTC,-,TRBJ1-2,TRBD1,TRBV30
CSVLLAGLTYNEQFF,TGCAGCGTCTTACTAGCGGGGCTAACCTACAATGAGCAGTTCTTC,once,TRBJ2-1,TRBD2,TRBV29-1
CASSLSRINEQFF,TGTGCCAGCAGTTTATCCAGAATCAATGAGCAGTTCTTC,-,TRBJ2-1,-,TRBV28
CASSQRKGGEGNEKLFF,TGCGCCAGCAGCCAACGAAAGGGGGGGGAAGGTAATGAAAAACTGTTTTTT,-,TRBJ1-4,-,TRBV4-1
CAWSPIRTGNSNEQFF,TGTGCCTGGAGTCCCATAAGGACAGGTAATAGCAATGAGCAGTTCTTC,-,TRBJ2-1,TRBD1,TRBV30
CASSLSGGFYNEQFF,TGTGCCAGCAGCCTTAGCGGGGGGTTTTACAATGAGCAGTTCTTC,-,TRBJ2-1,TRBD2,TRBV7-6
CASGRGGNEQFF,TGTGCCAGCGGCCGGGGGGGCAATGAGCAGTTCTTC,-,TRBJ2-1,TRBD2,TRBV6-4
CASSDKKYGQGLGDTQYF,TGTGCCAGCAGTGATAAGAAGTATGGACAGGGACTTGGAGATACGCAGTATTTT,-,TRBJ2-3,TRBD1,TRBV2
CASSAAGTAPFYEQYF,TGTGCCAGTAGCGCTGCCGGGACAGCGCCCTTCTACGAGCAGTACTTC,-,TRBJ2-7,TRBD1,TRBV19
CASSLQGQSSGANVLTF,TGCGCCAGCAGCTTGCAGGGACAGAGCTCTGGGGCCAACGTCCTGACTTTC,once,TRBJ2-6,TRBD1,TRBV5-1
CASKQGALNYGYTF,TGTGCCAGCAAACAGGGGGCGCTTAACTATGGCTACACCTTC,-,TRBJ1-2,TRBD1,TRBV27
CASRRGVEWWPLHF,TGTGCCAGCCGGCGGGGGGTCGAGTGGTGGCCCCTCCACTTT,-,TRBJ1-6,-,TRBV6-1
CASSQAGGAGEPQHF,TGCGCCAGCAGCCAAGCCGGAGGGGCGGGGGAGCCCCAGCATTTT,few,TRBJ1-5,-,TRBV4-1
CASSVAGQANEKLFF,TGTGCCAGCAGCGTGGCGGGACAGGCTAATGAAAAACTGTTTTTT,-,TRBJ1-4,TRBD1,TRBV9
CASSFSGASNQPQHF,TGTGCCAGCAGCTTTTCAGGGGCGAGCAATCAGCCCCAGCATTTT,-,TRBJ1-5,-,TRBV7-2
CASSEGNYLGGTDTQYF,TGTGCCAGCAGTGAAGGTAACTACCTCGGGGGCACAGATACGCAGTATTTT,-,TRBJ2-3,-,TRBV25-1
CASSSSQGALSYNEQFF,TGTGCCAGCAGTTCAAGTCAGGGGGCCCTATCCTACAATGAGCAGTTCTTC,-,TRBJ2-1,TRBD1,TRBV28
CASEFDSSGEGELRDEQFF,TGTGCCAGCGAGTTCGACTCATCTGGCGAGGGAGAATTGAGGGATGAGCAGTTCTTC,-,TRBJ2-1,-,TRBV2
CSVDGREDSYNEQFF,TGCAGCGTTGATGGGCGGGAGGACTCCTACAATGAGCAGTTCTTC,-,TRBJ2-1,TRBD2,TRBV29-1
CASSPETGGSYEQYF,TGTGCCAGCAGCCCAGAAACAGGGGGCAGTTACGAGCAGTACTTC,-,TRBJ2-7,TRBD1,TRBV5-6
CASSYRGPSQPQHF,TGTGCCAGCAGCTACAGGGGGCCTAGTCAGCCCCAGCATTTT,-,TRBJ1-5,TRBD1,TRBV28
CASSSRPTSAQNIQYF,TGCGCCAGCAGCTCCCGCCCTACTAGCGCGCAAAACATTCAGTACTTC,once,TRBJ2-4,TRBD2,TRBV5-1